A selection of T cell receptor beta chains follows, all from one sample in a study of cytomegalovirus exposure and HLA in healthy donors. Here immunoSEQ multiplex PCR was the method, and the copy in TCRdb shows in-frame clones only, minus some. The sample holds under 200,000 clones; more than 65% are singletons and the top ten take around 1.5%. Sequencing was done on a sample of PBMCs. Source of these receptors: a male donor in good health and CMV-seronegative. The CDR3 runs from the conserved cysteine through the conserved F or W. The D gene is left open where the match is weak. Not all rows give a size; the values are once, few, many and, for expanded clones, a class.

TRBV6-5	.	TRBJ1-1	.	TGTGCCAGCATCAGGAATGAAGCTTTCTTT	CASIRNEAFF
TRBV6-1	TRBD1	TRBJ1-2	.	TGTGCCAGCAGTAACGGACAGGGGTATGGCTACACCTTC	CASSNGQGYGYTF
TRBV7-9	.	TRBJ1-6	.	TGTGCCAGCAGCTTACTACAGGGAAATTCACCCCTCCACTTT	CASSLLQGNSPLHF
TRBV7-2	.	TRBJ1-4	.	TGTGCCAGCAGCCACGCGTCCCCCAAAGTCGGGGAAAAACTGTTTTTT	CASSHASPKVGEKLFF
TRBV6-5	TRBD1	TRBJ1-2	.	TGTGCCAGCAGACCCCCGGGACAGGGACTTGGCTACACCTTC	CASRPPGQGLGYTF
TRBV6-1	.	TRBJ1-5	.	TGTGCCAGCAGTCGTGGAGGGATCCCCAATCAGCCCCAGCATTTT	CASSRGGIPNQPQHF
TRBV7-3	TRBD2	TRBJ2-1	.	TGTGCCAGCAGCTTAACAGCGGGGGTTATCTATGAGCAGTTCTTC	CASSLTAGVIYEQFF
TRBV30	.	TRBJ2-7	.	TGTGCCTGGACCGACCGCGGAAACTCCTACGAGCAGTACTTC	CAWTDRGNSYEQYF
TRBV4-1	TRBD1	TRBJ1-2	.	TGCGCCAGCAGCCAAACTGGACAGGGGTATGGCTACACCTTC	CASSQTGQGYGYTF
TRBV29-1	.	TRBJ1-2	.	TGCAGCGTTGAAGATCGTTTGGGGCCCTATGGCTACACCTTC	CSVEDRLGPYGYTF
TRBV7-9	.	TRBJ2-1	.	TGTGCCAGCGGCTTAGGTGGAGAATACAATGAGCAGTTCTTC	CASGLGGEYNEQFF
TRBV19	.	TRBJ2-7	.	TGTGCCAGTAGTACCAGGGACTTCTACTACGAGCAGTACTTC	CASSTRDFYYEQYF
TRBV7-9	TRBD2	TRBJ2-5	.	TGTGCCAGCAGCCCGGGGGGGACCCAAGAGACCCAGTACTTC	CASSPGGTQETQYF
TRBV6-5	TRBD1	TRBJ2-7	.	TGTGCCAGCAGTCCAACGGACAGGGTTTTGGGCGAGCAGTACTTC	CASSPTDRVLGEQYF
TRBV7-2	.	TRBJ2-7	.	TGTGCCAGCAGCTTTTCCCACCCTATCGCCGTCGAGCAGTACTTC	CASSFSHPIAVEQYF
TRBV6-5	.	TRBJ2-1	few	TGTGCCAGCAGAAAGAGAGAATCCTACAATGAGCAGTTCTTC	CASRKRESYNEQFF
TRBV6-1	TRBD1	TRBJ2-7	.	TGTGCCAGCAGAGGACAGGGGAGCTCCTACGAGCAGTACTTC	CASRGQGSSYEQYF
TRBV5-4	.	TRBJ2-5	.	TGTGCCAGCAGCTTGGACAGGGTCGCGGAGACCCAGTACTTC	CASSLDRVAETQYF
TRBV15	TRBD2	TRBJ2-5	once	TGTGCCACCAGCAGAGATCGACTAGCGGGGGGGCCGGCAGAGACCCAGTACTTC	CATSRDRLAGGPAETQYF
TRBV10-3	TRBD2	TRBJ2-5	.	TGTGCCATCAGTGAGTCCAGCGGGGGGAACATTGGGACCCAGTACTTC	CAISESSGGNIGTQYF
TRBV7-9	.	TRBJ2-5	.	TGTGCCAGCAGCTTAGGGAATGCACTAATCGGGGAGACCCAGTACTTC	CASSLGNALIGETQYF
TRBV5-4	TRBD1	TRBJ1-5	.	TGTGCCAGCAGCTTGGACAGGGGGAGTAATCAGCCCCAGCATTTT	CASSLDRGSNQPQHF
TRBV7-3	TRBD1	TRBJ1-2	.	TGTGCCAGCAGCTTAACGGGACAGCTGGACTATGGCTACACCTTC	CASSLTGQLDYGYTF
TRBV9	TRBD1	TRBJ2-7	.	TGTGCCAGCAGTGGAATAGCCACAGGGGGCTCGGGCGAGCAGTACTTC	CASSGIATGGSGEQYF
TRBV6-5	TRBD2	TRBJ2-5	.	TGTGCCAGCAGTTACGCGGGGGGCGGCAAGACCCAGTACTTC	CASSYAGGGKTQYF
TRBV27	TRBD1	TRBJ2-7	.	TGTGCCAGCAGTTTGCCGGGACAGAGCTCCTACGAGCAGTACTTC	CASSLPGQSSYEQYF
TRBV2	.	TRBJ2-5	.	TGTGCCAGCCGCCCGGCCCGGCTGGAGGCCCAGTACTTC	CASRPARLEAQYF
TRBV28	TRBD2	TRBJ2-7	.	TGTGCCAGCAGCCAAAGCGGGGTCAGCTCCTACGAGCAGTACTTC	CASSQSGVSSYEQYF
TRBV19	TRBD2	TRBJ2-5	.	TGTGCCAGTAGTATAGAGGACCGGGGGGGGGAGACCCAGTACTTC	CASSIEDRGGETQYF
TRBV7-8	TRBD1	TRBJ1-5	.	TGTGCCAGCAGCTTAGGGGACAGGCCTCAGCCCCAGCATTTT	CASSLGDRPQPQHF
TRBV5-4	TRBD1	TRBJ1-2	.	TGTGCCAGCAGCTTGGGGACAGGGGGCACCTATGGCTACACCTTC	CASSLGTGGTYGYTF
TRBV11-2	TRBD2	TRBJ2-7	.	TGTGCCAGCAGCTTAGATTCAGGGTTTAGCGGGAGGGCCCCCTACGAGCAGTACTTC	CASSLDSGFSGRAPYEQYF
TRBV11-2	.	TRBJ1-4	.	TGTGCCAGCAGCTTAGATGTAAGGGGTGAAATGGACCTGTTTTTT	CASSLDVRGEMDLFF
TRBV25-1	.	TRBJ2-7	.	TGTGCCAGCAGTGAGTTCGGGGGACAGAAGGATGAGCAGTACTTC	CASSEFGGQKDEQYF